One and the same sample provided the 30 T cell receptor beta chains below, sequenced in a study of blood T cells in healthy people across ages (dated by TCRdb to 2013 to 2016). The method behind the library was 5' RACE. Sequenced using an Illumina HiSeq 2500. A second PCR of about 7 to 12 cycles was run with a J-beta primer mix and a sample-barcoded 5' primer. The raw public data were reprocessed by TCRdb itself: fastp quality trimming at Q25, MiXCR clonotype calling, in-frame beta chains only. Rows are combined by CDR3 protein, so each entry shows the most common genes and DNA. The sample table lists about 1.6 million distinct CDR3 sequences, about 31% of them with a count of one. The ten largest clones take up roughly 12% of the sample. Source material: blood. All receptors derive from a woman in her thirties in good health.

The chain combines TRBV7-2 with TRBJ1-2; D is unclear. From germline, CDR1 is SGHTA and CDR2 FQGNSA. The CDR3 extends over 14 amino acids. Trimming removed 4 bases from V and 1 base from J, with 10 bases in between. CDR3 in DNA: TGTGCCAGCAGCTACCGGGAGATTAACTATGGCTACACCTTC. It is translated as CASSYREINYGYTF.

The chain recombines TRBV20-1 with TRBJ2-3; perhaps TRBD1 as D (6 bases). This CDR3 contains 15 residues. Germline CDR1 reads DFQATT; CDR2 reads SNEGSKA (reference sequence). Trimming took 4 bases from V and 0 from J, leaving 14 bases between them. CDR3: CSATRLTGSTDTQYF. The CDR3 region has the DNA TGCAGTGCTACGCGGCTAACAGGGAGCACAGATACGCAGTATTTT.

The J gene is TRBJ1-6, the V gene TRBV20-1; D remains ambiguous. Trimming cost V 3 bases and J 13 bases, with 7 bases left between them. Germline V gene data show CDR1 as DFQATT and CDR2 as SNEGSKA (reference sequence). The CDR3 spans 10 residues. As DNA, the CDR3 is TGCAGTGCTAGTAGCGGCCCCCTCCACTTT. This translates into CSASSGPLHF.

There are a few counts of this clonotype. The rearrangement joins TRBV10-3 to TRBJ2-7; the D is unclear. V was pared by 2 bases and J by 2 bases, with 13 bases between. This CDR3 region has 15 residues. Germline V gene data show CDR1 as ENHRY and CDR2 as SYGVKD. CDR3 sequence reads: CAISERLGGPYEQYF. In nucleotides, the CDR3 is TGTGCCATCAGTGAGAGGCTGGGCGGTCCCTACGAGCAGTACTTC.

This CDR3 is CASSLSNRDHTYNEQFF. The CDR3 DNA follows: TGCGCCAGCAGCCTTTCGAACCGGGACCACACCTACAATGAGCAGTTCTTC. The chain has TRBV4-1 and TRBJ2-1, with D possibly called TRBD1 or TRBD2 (5 bases each). This CDR3 spans 17 amino acids. Looked up from germline, CDR1 is MGHRA and CDR2 is YSYEKL. V was shortened by 4 bases and J by 2 bases, with 18 bases between the two germline ends.

This clonotype was seen more than once but under ten times. J is TRBJ1-2 and V is TRBV29-1; D not certain. This CDR3 is 14 amino acids long. Germline assignment: CDR1 SQVTM and CDR2 ANQGSEA. Trimming shortened V by 7 bases and J by 3 bases, and 18 bases separated the two germline ends. This chain's CDR3 is CSAAGRMGHYGYTF. CDR3 DNA: TGCAGCGCTGCAGGACGTATGGGCCACTATGGCTACACCTTC.

The chain recombines TRBV9 with TRBJ2-1; 9 positions agree with TRBD2. There are 19 residues in the CDR3. Germline trimming cut 0 bases from V and 5 bases from J; bases unmatched to any gene: 15. CDR1 is SGDLS and CDR2 is YYNGEE in the germline V gene. The CDR3 reads CASSVESWRGERGDNEQFF. CDR3 DNA: TGTGCCAGCAGCGTAGAGTCTTGGAGAGGAGAGCGGGGGGACAATGAGCAGTTCTTC.

This clonotype was seen a few times. The chain is built from TRBV6-1 and TRBJ2-1; D unclear. V was clipped by 7 bases and J by 6 bases, with 19 bases between them. The length of the CDR3 is 15 residues. Germline V lookup: CDR1 MNHNS, CDR2 SASEGT. The CDR3 protein is CASTGQRPVGNEQFF. Here the CDR3 DNA reads TGTGCCAGCACAGGTCAGCGCCCAGTAGGCAATGAGCAGTTCTTC.

This clonotype has only one observation. This rearrangement joins TRBV7-9 to TRBJ1-1; TRBD1 matches at 10 bases. The CDR3 runs 15 residues. Germline V gene sequence: CDR1 SEHNR, CDR2 FQNEAQ (reference sequence). V lost 0 bases and J lost 5; bases outside the gene matches: 3. In nucleotides, the CDR3 is TGTGCCAGCAGCTTAGCTCGGACAGGGGGGACTGAAGCTTTCTTT. Protein sequence: CASSLARTGGTEAFF.

This clonotype was seen a handful of times. This chain uses TRBV3-1 with TRBJ1-1, with D possibly TRBD1 on 5 matching bases. Trimming left V 2 bases short and J 5 bases short, with 15 bases between. The CDR3 spans 15 residues. CDR1 is LGHDT, CDR2 YNNKEL, per germline (reference sequence). The CDR3 spells CASSQKGSPGTEAFF. CDR3 bases: TGTGCCAGCAGCCAAAAGGGGTCTCCAGGAACTGAAGCTTTCTTT.

This clonotype occurred many times. CDR3 amino acids: CSVVGTGYEQYF. CDR3 sequence (DNA): TGCAGCGTTGTTGGCACAGGCTACGAGCAGTACTTC. This chain joins TRBV29-1 and TRBJ2-7, with D possibly being TRBD1 (5 bases). This CDR3 has 12 residues. Between the trimmed V and J ends, which lost 4 bases and 3 bases, there was a span of 10 bases. Per the germline V gene, CDR1 is SQVTM and CDR2 is ANQGSEA.

This clonotype was picked up a small number of times. A read error may produce the germline difference seen at one junction end. The chain links TRBV7-6 to TRBJ2-5; TRBD1 agrees at 9 bases. From germline, CDR1 is SGHVS and CDR2 FNYEAQ. CDR3 length: 16 amino acids. The CDR3 protein is CVSSNRDRALQETQYF. The CDR3 bases are TGTGTCAGCAGCAATAGGGACAGGGCCCTTCAAGAGACCCAGTACTTC.

The rearrangement joins TRBV12-3 or TRBV12-4 to TRBJ2-7; TRBD1 agrees at 8 bases. Trimming cost V 4 bases and J 5 bases; bases outside gene matches: 7. This CDR3 is 14 amino acids long. For the CDR3, the DNA is TGTGCCAGCAGTTCCTCAGGGGGCTATAACGAGCAGTACTTC. Protein sequence: CASSSSGGYNEQYF.

This clonotype was detected only a few times. This sequence joins TRBV7-2 and TRBJ2-1, with 9 bases aligning to TRBD2. Per the germline V gene, CDR1 is SGHTA and CDR2 is FQGNSA. The CDR3 is made up of 17 amino acids. The ends lost 5 bases at V and 2 bases at J; junction bases unmatched: 10. For the CDR3, the DNA is TGTGCCAGCAGCGAGGGACTAGCCCCAAGCGCCTACAATGAGCAGTTCTTC. Translation: CASSEGLAPSAYNEQFF.

This clonotype turned up a few times. This chain uses TRBV9 with TRBJ2-3, with D perhaps matching TRBD2 (5 bases). Germline CDR1 is SGDLS and CDR2 is YYNGEE. CDR3 length equals 15 residues. V shed 6 bases and J shed 0 bases, with 14 bases lying between them. CDR3 amino acids: CASTKLVGSTDTQYF. The CDR3 DNA follows: TGTGCCAGCACTAAACTAGTGGGGAGCACAGATACGCAGTATTTT.

The chain uses TRBV7-9 and TRBJ1-2; D may be TRBD1 (6 bases). CDR3 length: 14 residues. Trimming left V 4 bases short and J 4 bases short, with 13 bases between. Germline V gives CDR1 SEHNR, CDR2 FQNEAQ (reference sequence). CDR3 loop: CASSSVTGSYGYTF. Written as DNA, the CDR3 is TGTGCCAGCAGCTCAGTCACAGGGAGCTATGGCTACACCTTC.

The rearrangement uses TRBV10-3 and TRBJ1-1; D is possibly TRBD1 (6 bases). CDR3 length equals 15 residues. Germline values: CDR1 ENHRY, CDR2 SYGVKD. With 11 bases removed from V and 7 bases from J, the gap between germline ends came to 26 bases. The chain's CDR3 is CASQTVPGHDLEAFF. The DNA of the CDR3 is TGTGCCTCCCAGACCGTCCCGGGACATGATCTTGAAGCTTTCTTT.

This chain links TRBV29-1 with TRBJ2-7, with TRBD1 as a possible D gene (5 bases). CDR1 and CDR2 (germline): SQVTM, ANQGSEA. Trimming pared 5 bases from V and 5 bases from J, leaving 13 bases between. CDR3 length: 12 amino acids. The chain's CDR3 is CSVSGLMDEQYF. As DNA, the CDR3 is TGCAGCGTTTCAGGGTTAATGGACGAGCAGTACTTC.

The chain combines TRBV11-1 with TRBJ1-1; TRBD1 might be the D (6 bases). CDR3 length: 15 amino acids. In germline, CDR1 is SGHAT, CDR2 FQDESV (reference sequence). The V end lost 4 bases, the J end lost 2 bases, and 14 bases lay between the germline ends. The CDR3 DNA sequence: TGTGCCAGCAGCTCCTGGGGGGGGCGAAACACTGAAGCTTTCTTT. Its translation: CASSSWGGRNTEAFF.

Comment on this clonotype: One end of the junction fails to match germline, which may point to a read error. The chain uses TRBV5-5 and TRBJ2-1; D is perhaps TRBD1 (6 bases). CDR1 is SGHKS and CDR2 is YYEKEE in the germline V gene (reference sequence). This CDR3 spans 16 amino acids. CDR3 protein: CASSSYRDTDYNVQFF. CDR3 nucleotide sequence: TGTGCCAGCAGCTCTTACCGGGACACAGACTACAATGTGCAGTTCTTC.

The rearrangement joins TRBV13 to TRBJ2-2, with 7 bases identical to TRBD1. The CDR3 is 14 amino acids. Trimming took 5 bases from V and 6 from J; bases not matched to a gene: 6. The V gene's germline CDR1 is PRHDT and CDR2 FYEKMQ (reference sequence). CDR3 amino acids: CASSATGVPGELFF. CDR3 in DNA: TGTGCCAGCAGCGCCACAGGGGTTCCCGGGGAGCTGTTTTTT.

J is TRBJ2-7 and V is TRBV12-3 or TRBV12-4; D uncertain. Deletions cut 5 bases from V and 7 bases from J, with 15 bases between. The CDR3 is 13 residues long. The CDR3: CASSKDRCSEQYF. CDR3 DNA: TGTGCCAGCAGTAAGGACCGTTGCTCGGAGCAGTACTTC.

This sequence joins TRBV18 and TRBJ2-6; D ambiguous. Germline CDR1 KGHSH, CDR2 LQKENI. This CDR3 is built from 16 residues. The V and J ends lost 4 bases and 0 bases respectively, with 10 bases between them. Here the CDR3 reads CASSLLWVSGANVLTF. Here the CDR3 DNA reads TGTGCCAGCTCACTGTTGTGGGTCTCTGGGGCCAACGTCCTGACTTTC. The full variable domain, with the rest looked up from reference TRBV18 and TRBJ2-6, is NAGVMQNPRHLVRRRGQEARLRCSPMKGHSHVYWYRQLPEEGLKFMVYLQKENIIDESGMPKERFSAEFPKEGPSILRIQQVVRGDSAAYFCASSLLWVSGANVLTFGAGSRLTVL.

The rearrangement uses TRBV20-1 and TRBJ1-6, with D possibly being TRBD1 (6 bases). V lost 6 bases and J 7 bases, leaving 16 bases between the germline ends. The V gene's germline CDR1 is DFQATT and CDR2 SNEGSKA (reference sequence). CDR3 length: 14 amino acids. The CDR3 protein is CSAKTTGNNSPLHF. The CDR3 nucleotides are TGCAGTGCGAAAACTACAGGGAACAATTCACCCCTCCACTTT.

The V gene is TRBV28, the J gene TRBJ2-3; 10 nucleotides line up with TRBD2. V was pared by 3 bases and J by 4 bases, with 4 bases of the junction left unmatched. This CDR3 contains 15 residues. CDR1 is MDHEN and CDR2 is SYDVKM in the germline V gene. CDR3 bases: TGTGCCAGCAGTTTCGGGACTAGCGTGGCAGATACGCAGTATTTT. This codes for CASSFGTSVADTQYF.

This clonotype was counted between two and nine times. The gene calls are TRBV20-1 and TRBJ1-2; D gene ambiguous. The CDR3 totals 13 residues. V gave up 0 bases and J gave up 10 bases, with 15 bases separating them. In germline, CDR1 is DFQATT, CDR2 SNEGSKA (reference sequence). The CDR3 bases are TGCAGTGCTAGAGATCCCAATAACCCGGCCTACACCTTC. Translation: CSARDPNNPAYTF.

J is TRBJ1-5 and V is TRBV7-2; D unclear. V was pared by 5 bases and J by 2 bases, with 13 bases between. This CDR3 is built from 15 residues. Germline V gene sequence: CDR1 SGHTA, CDR2 FQGNSA. For the CDR3, the DNA is TGTGCCAGCAGCCGCGATGGGAGGGGCAATCAGCCCCAGCATTTT. It is translated as CASSRDGRGNQPQHF.

This clonotype has a count of ten or more. The rearrangement joins TRBV20-1 to TRBJ2-7; 16 positions match TRBD2. This CDR3 is built from 15 residues. Trimming at V came to 6 bases and at J to 5 bases, leaving 7 bases not matched to a gene. CDR1 is DFQATT, CDR2 SNEGSKA, per germline (reference sequence). Here the CDR3 reads CSAPGLAGGPHEQYF. CDR3 DNA: TGCAGTGCCCCGGGACTAGCGGGAGGGCCCCACGAGCAGTACTTC.

The rearrangement joins TRBV20-1 to TRBJ2-1; 9 bases are a match to TRBD1. Per germline, CDR1 DFQATT and CDR2 SNEGSKA (reference sequence). The CDR3 runs 15 residues. After removal of 3 bases from V and 7 bases from J, the junction contained 10 bases not matched to a gene. CDR3 sequence reads: CSASSHRGLGNEQFF. CDR3 DNA sequence: TGCAGTGCTAGTTCTCACAGGGGGCTAGGGAATGAGCAGTTCTTC.

This clonotype was detected a few times. The chain recombines TRBV7-9 with TRBJ2-1; 13 nucleotides match TRBD2. This CDR3 spans 16 amino acids. Germline-derived CDR1 and CDR2 are SEHNR and FQNEAQ (reference sequence). The V gene end was trimmed by 5 bases and the J gene end by 4 bases; junction bases not matched to a gene: 5. The CDR3 loop reads CASSGLLAGGYNEQFF. CDR3 coding DNA: TGTGCCAGCAGCGGATTACTAGCGGGGGGGTACAATGAGCAGTTCTTC.